These 22 T cell receptor beta chains came from one sample sequenced in a study of blood T cell repertoires in COVID-19. Assay used: immunoSEQ multiplex PCR; TCRdb lists only in-frame clones, some missing. The sample yields some 230,000 clones, 82% seen once. The material sequenced was peripheral blood. The receptors stem from a woman older than 75 with COVID-19, enrolled during active disease.

This clone was found many times. The chain has TRBV6-1 and TRBJ2-2, with D tentatively TRBD1 (6 bases). Trimming cost V 3 bases and J 4 bases, with 12 bases left between them. The CDR3 sequence is 15 residues long. Germline lookup yields CDR1 MNHNS and CDR2 SASEGT. The DNA for the CDR3 is TGTGCCAGCAGTGAGTACAGGGCGAGCACCGGGGAGCTGTTTTTT. Translating it yields CASSEYRASTGELFF.

The V call is TRBV28, the J call TRBJ2-7, with D maybe TRBD2 (5 bases). CDR1 and CDR2 (germline): MDHEN, SYDVKM. V dropped 3 bases and J dropped 6 bases, with 6 bases sitting between them. This CDR3 comprises 11 residues. CDR3 region: CASSFGSEQYF. CDR3 bases: TGTGCCAGCAGTTTTGGGAGCGAGCAGTACTTC.

This rearrangement joins TRBV5-1 to TRBJ1-4; 8 positions match TRBD1. CDR1 and CDR2 from the germline V gene are SGHRS and YFSETQ. V was pared by 2 bases and J by 3 bases, with 6 bases of the junction left unmatched. This CDR3 spans 16 amino acids. The CDR3 is CASSFSDRAPNEKLFF. The CDR3 DNA reads TGCGCCAGCAGCTTTTCGGACAGGGCGCCTAATGAAAAACTGTTTTTT. Full variable domain (missing parts from reference TRBV5-1 and TRBJ1-4): KAGVTQTPRYLIKTRGQQVTLSCSPISGHRSVSWYQQTPGQGLQFLFEYFSETQRNKGNFPGRFSGRQFSNSRSEMNVSTLELGDSALYLCASSFSDRAPNEKLFFGSGTQLSVL.

V usage is TRBV7-2 and J usage is TRBJ1-2; TRBD1 is a possible D gene (6 bases). From germline, CDR1 is SGHTA and CDR2 FQGNSA. CDR3 length: 15 residues. V was cut by 5 bases and J by 1 base, with 14 bases left in between. The CDR3 is CASSVTGLFNYGYTF. The CDR3 DNA reads as TGTGCCAGCAGCGTCACAGGGTTGTTTAACTATGGCTACACCTTC.

This chain links TRBV25-1 with TRBJ1-5, with 11 bases aligning to TRBD1. Germline loops: CDR1 MGHDK, CDR2 SYGVNS. J was trimmed by 4 bases and V by 5 bases; bases with no gene match: 7. The CDR3 is made up of 16 amino acids. The CDR3 spells CASSPPGQGANQPQHF. The CDR3 DNA is TGTGCCAGCAGTCCCCCCGGACAGGGGGCTAATCAGCCCCAGCATTTT.

This clone was seen a few times. The V gene is TRBV29-1, the J gene TRBJ2-3, with D tentatively TRBD2 (5 bases). The CDR3 extends over 15 amino acids. V shed 6 bases and J shed 0 bases, with 16 bases lying between them. Germline V gene sequence: CDR1 SQVTM, CDR2 ANQGSEA. The CDR3 DNA is TGCAGCGTGGAGAGTTCGGGGAGAAGCACAGATACGCAGTATTTT. Amino acid sequence: CSVESSGRSTDTQYF.

The chain recombines TRBV7-8 with TRBJ1-5, with 8 bases matching TRBD1. The CDR3 totals 15 residues. The V gene end was trimmed by 1 base and the J gene end by 1 base; junction bases not matched to a gene: 0. CDR1 and CDR2 from the germline V gene are SGHVS and FQNEAQ. The CDR3 sequence: CASSLDRGSNQPQHF. The DNA for the CDR3 is TGTGCCAGCAGCTTAGACAGGGGGAGCAATCAGCCCCAGCATTTT.

The J gene is TRBJ2-1, the V gene TRBV3-1 (or the pseudogene TRBV3-2); no clear D. Germline CDR1 reads LGHDT; CDR2 reads YNNKEL (reference sequence). V dropped 1 base and J dropped 7 bases, with 11 bases sitting between them. This CDR3 is built from 14 residues. The CDR3 is CASSQGLAENEQFF. CDR3 nucleotides: TGTGCCAGCAGCCAAGGACTGGCAGAGAATGAGCAGTTCTTC.

The chain has TRBV7-9 and TRBJ1-1, with D perhaps TRBD1 (5 bases). The germline gives CDR1 SEHNR, CDR2 FQNEAQ (reference sequence). The CDR3 contains 16 residues. The V end lost 1 base, the J end lost 0 bases, and 12 bases lay between the germline ends. The CDR3 bases are TGTGCCAGCAGCTTAGTCAAGGGGTCCATGAACACTGAAGCTTTCTTT. It encodes CASSLVKGSMNTEAFF.

The V call is TRBV2, the J call TRBJ2-3; weak D call: TRBD2 (6 bases). The CDR3 sequence is 13 residues long. The germline V gene has CDR1 SNHLY and CDR2 FYNNEI. V lost 7 bases to trimming and J lost 6 bases, with 14 bases between them. CDR3 amino acids: CASMKGRGDTQYF. In nucleotides, the CDR3 is TGTGCCAGCATGAAGGGCCGGGGGGATACGCAGTATTTT.

This chain connects TRBV24-1 to TRBJ1-1; 7 bases are shared with TRBD1. Germline loops: CDR1 KGHDR, CDR2 SFDVKD. The V segment lost 4 bases and the J segment 4 bases; nucleotides outside the gene matches: 8. The CDR3 runs 15 residues. DNA for the CDR3: TGTGCCACCAGTGACCCGCGACAGGGAGGCACTGAAGCTTTCTTT. This translates into CATSDPRQGGTEAFF.

The chain has TRBV10-3 and TRBJ1-2; TRBD1 matches at 10 bases. The CDR3 consists of 12 residues. Germline V gene data show CDR1 as ENHRY and CDR2 as SYGVKD. The V gene end was trimmed by 4 bases and the J gene end by 12 bases; junction bases not matched to a gene: 5. The CDR3 DNA is TGTGCCATCAGTGGGACAGGGGGGGACCACACCTTC. Its translation is CAISGTGGDHTF.

The V call is TRBV9, the J call TRBJ1-1, with D possibly being TRBD1 (5 bases). V lost 0 bases and J 3 bases, leaving 12 bases between the germline ends. Per the germline V gene, CDR1 is SGDLS and CDR2 is YYNGEE. There are 15 residues in the CDR3. CDR3 amino acids: CASSVGGREDTEAFF. CDR3 DNA sequence: TGTGCCAGCAGCGTAGGAGGCAGGGAGGACACTGAAGCTTTCTTT.

CDR3: CASSQDIVTDNTEAFF. The CDR3 region has the DNA TGTGCCAGCAGCCAAGATATAGTGACAGACAACACTGAAGCTTTCTTT. This sequence joins TRBV14 and TRBJ1-1; TRBD1 is a possible D gene (5 bases). CDR1 and CDR2 (germline): SGHDN, FVKESK. The V end was cut by 0 bases, the J end by 2 bases, with 13 bases between. This CDR3 spans 16 amino acids.

V is TRBV5-1 and J is TRBJ2-2, with 8 bases fitting TRBD1. After removal of 6 bases from V and 4 bases from J, the junction contained 8 bases not matched to a gene. CDR1 is SGHRS, CDR2 YFSETQ, per germline. The CDR3 extends over 15 amino acids. The CDR3 region is CASNGQGESTGELFF. The CDR3 DNA reads as TGCGCCAGCAACGGACAGGGTGAATCCACCGGGGAGCTGTTTTTT. The full variable domain, rest sourced from reference TRBV5-1 and TRBJ2-2, is KAGVTQTPRYLIKTRGQQVTLSCSPISGHRSVSWYQQTPGQGLQFLFEYFSETQRNKGNFPGRFSGRQFSNSRSEMNVSTLELGDSALYLCASNGQGESTGELFFGEGSRLTVL.

This CDR3 reads CSAGRTGVTDTQYF. The CDR3 DNA follows: TGCAGCGCCGGACGGACAGGGGTTACAGATACGCAGTATTTT. V usage is TRBV29-1 and J usage is TRBJ2-3, with 9 bases matching TRBD1. V shed 7 bases, J shed 3 bases, and the junction held 8 bases outside the gene matches. The CDR3 spans 14 residues. Germline CDR1 and CDR2: SQVTM and ANQGSEA.

This chain connects TRBV3-1 (or the pseudogene TRBV3-2) to TRBJ1-5; D remains unclear. The CDR3 is made up of 13 amino acids. Trimming stripped 6 bases from V and 4 bases from J, with 10 bases between. Germline V lookup: CDR1 LGHDT, CDR2 YNNKEL (reference sequence). CDR3: CASSLTRNQPQHF. The CDR3 region has the DNA TGTGCCAGCAGTCTAACCCGAAATCAGCCCCAGCATTTT.

V gene TRBV19 combines with J gene TRBJ1-1; D perhaps matches TRBD1 (5 bases). Trimming stripped 2 bases from V and 5 bases from J, with 12 bases between. This CDR3 has 14 residues. Per germline, CDR1 LNHDA and CDR2 SQIVND (reference sequence). The CDR3 loop is CASSITAGNTEAFF. The DNA of the CDR3 is TGTGCCAGTAGTATAACGGCAGGGAATACTGAAGCTTTCTTT.

This chain joins TRBV6-5 and TRBJ2-6, with D maybe TRBD2 (5 bases). V was pared by 2 bases and J by 4 bases, with 12 bases between. The germline V gene encodes CDR1 MNHEY and CDR2 SVGAGI. This CDR3 region has 16 residues. DNA for the CDR3: TGTGCCAGCAGTTACACTAGGGTGGCCGGGGCCAACGTCCTGACTTTC. It yields the protein CASSYTRVAGANVLTF.

Here the CDR3 DNA reads TGTGCCAGCAGCTTTACAGCTAACACCGGGGAGCTGTTTTTT. Amino acids: CASSFTANTGELFF. The genes are TRBV11-2 and TRBJ2-2; D gene uncertain. With 3 bases removed from V and 2 bases from J, the gap between germline ends came to 7 bases. The length of the CDR3 is 14 residues. Germline V gene sequence: CDR1 SGHAT, CDR2 FQNNGV.

V is TRBV6-2 or TRBV6-3 and J is TRBJ1-1; maybe TRBD1 (6 bases). This CDR3 is built from 16 residues. Per germline, CDR1 MNHEY and CDR2 SVGEGT. Trimming took off 6 bases at V and 3 bases at J, with 20 bases between the two ends. CDR3 sequence (DNA): TGTGCCAGCAGCCCTTCCCATGGGGGGGCGTACACTGAAGCTTTCTTT. Its translation: CASSPSHGGAYTEAFF.

The V and J genes are TRBV5-4 and TRBJ2-4; D call uncertain. Germline values: CDR1 SGHNT, CDR2 YYREEE (reference sequence). CDR3 length: 15 amino acids. Trimming removed 0 bases from V and 5 bases from J, with 12 bases in between. The CDR3 loop is CASSLDIASQNIQYF. Written as DNA, the CDR3 is TGTGCCAGCAGCTTGGATATAGCTAGTCAAAACATTCAGTACTTC.